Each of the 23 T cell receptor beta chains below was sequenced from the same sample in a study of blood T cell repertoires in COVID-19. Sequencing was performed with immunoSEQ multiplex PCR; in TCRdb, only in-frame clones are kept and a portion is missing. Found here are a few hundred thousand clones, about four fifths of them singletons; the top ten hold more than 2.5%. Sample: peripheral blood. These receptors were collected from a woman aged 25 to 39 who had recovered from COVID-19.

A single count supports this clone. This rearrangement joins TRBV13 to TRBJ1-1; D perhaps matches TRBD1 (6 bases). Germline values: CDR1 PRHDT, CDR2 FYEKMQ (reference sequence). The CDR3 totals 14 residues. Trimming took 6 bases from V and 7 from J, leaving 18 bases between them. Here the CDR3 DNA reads TGTGCCAGCAGTTCTGACCGGGACACGGGTGAAGCTTTCTTT. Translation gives CASSSDRDTGEAFF.

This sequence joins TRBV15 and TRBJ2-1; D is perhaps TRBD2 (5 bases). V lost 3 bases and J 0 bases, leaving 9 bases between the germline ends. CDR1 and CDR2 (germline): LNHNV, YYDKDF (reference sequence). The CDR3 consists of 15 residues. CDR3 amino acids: CATSRAGTSYNEQFF. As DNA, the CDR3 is TGTGCCACCAGCAGGGCGGGTACCTCCTACAATGAGCAGTTCTTC.

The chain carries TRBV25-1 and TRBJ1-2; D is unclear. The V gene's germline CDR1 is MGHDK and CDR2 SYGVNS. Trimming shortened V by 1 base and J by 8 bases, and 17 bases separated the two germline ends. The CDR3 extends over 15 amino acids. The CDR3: CASSELGETVGGYTF. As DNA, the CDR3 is TGTGCCAGCAGTGAATTAGGTGAGACCGTCGGGGGCTACACCTTC.

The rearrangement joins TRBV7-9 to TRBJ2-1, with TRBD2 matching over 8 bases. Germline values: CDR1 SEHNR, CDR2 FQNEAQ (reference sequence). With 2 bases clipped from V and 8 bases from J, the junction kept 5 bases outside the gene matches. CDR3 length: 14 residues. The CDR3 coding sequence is TGTGCCAGCAGCTTAAGCGGGGGTAACGATGAGCAGTTCTTC. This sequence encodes CASSLSGGNDEQFF.

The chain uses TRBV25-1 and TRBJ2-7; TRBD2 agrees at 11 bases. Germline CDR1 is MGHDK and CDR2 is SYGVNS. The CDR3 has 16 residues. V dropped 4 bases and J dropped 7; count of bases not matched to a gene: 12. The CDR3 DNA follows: TGTGCCAGCAGTGTCCCGGATAGCGGGAGGGCGGGGGAGCAGTACTTC. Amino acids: CASSVPDSGRAGEQYF.

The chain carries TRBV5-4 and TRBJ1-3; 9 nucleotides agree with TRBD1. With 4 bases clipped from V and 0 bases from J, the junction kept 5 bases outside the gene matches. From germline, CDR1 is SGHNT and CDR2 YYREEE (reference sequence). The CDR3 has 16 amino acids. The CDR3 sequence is CASSPGQGGSGNTIYF. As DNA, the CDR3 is TGTGCCAGCAGCCCGGGACAGGGAGGCTCTGGAAACACCATATATTTT.

The CDR3 loop is CASSDPGQGIPLYNEQFF. The CDR3 nucleotides are TGTGCCAGCAGTGACCCGGGACAGGGCATCCCCCTCTACAATGAGCAGTTCTTC. J is TRBJ2-1 and V is TRBV2; TRBD1 aligns across 9 bases. The CDR3 totals 18 residues. Germline CDR1 SNHLY, CDR2 FYNNEI. V was pared by 3 bases and J by 3 bases, with 12 bases of the junction left unmatched.

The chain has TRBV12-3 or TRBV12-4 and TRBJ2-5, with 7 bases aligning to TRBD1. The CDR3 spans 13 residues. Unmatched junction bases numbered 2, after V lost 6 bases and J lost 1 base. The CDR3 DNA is TGTGCCAGCAGGAGACAGGGCCAAGAGACCCAGTACTTC. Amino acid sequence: CASRRQGQETQYF.

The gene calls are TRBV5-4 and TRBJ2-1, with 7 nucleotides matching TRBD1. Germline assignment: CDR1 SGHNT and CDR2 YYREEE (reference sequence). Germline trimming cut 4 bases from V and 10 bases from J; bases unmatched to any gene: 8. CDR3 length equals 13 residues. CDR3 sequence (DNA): TGTGCCAGCAGCCGCGACAGGGACGAGGAGCAGTTCTTC. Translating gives CASSRDRDEEQFF. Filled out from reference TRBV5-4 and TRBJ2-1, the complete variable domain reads ETGVTQSPTHLIKTRGQQVTLRCSSQSGHNTVSWYQQALGQGPQFIFQYYREEENGRGNFPPRFSGLQFPNYSSELNVNALELDDSALYLCASSRDRDEEQFFGPGTRLTVL.

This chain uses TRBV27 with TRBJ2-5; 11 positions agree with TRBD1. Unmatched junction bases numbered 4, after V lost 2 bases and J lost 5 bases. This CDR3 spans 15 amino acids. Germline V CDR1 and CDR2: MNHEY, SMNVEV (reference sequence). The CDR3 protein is CASSLGQGARETQYF. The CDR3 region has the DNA TGTGCCAGCAGTTTAGGACAGGGGGCACGGGAGACCCAGTACTTC.

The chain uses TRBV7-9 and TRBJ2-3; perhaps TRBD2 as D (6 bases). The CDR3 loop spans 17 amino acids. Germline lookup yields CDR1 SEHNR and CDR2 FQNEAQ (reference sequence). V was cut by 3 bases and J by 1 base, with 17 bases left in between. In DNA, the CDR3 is TGTGCCAGCAGCTTTTTTGGGACTCTTATTCGCACAGATACGCAGTATTTT. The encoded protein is CASSFFGTLIRTDTQYF.

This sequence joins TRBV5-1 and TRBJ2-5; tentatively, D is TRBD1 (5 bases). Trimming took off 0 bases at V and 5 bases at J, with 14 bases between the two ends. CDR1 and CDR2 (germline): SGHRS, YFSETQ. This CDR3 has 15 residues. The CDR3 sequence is CASSLGGQFLETQYF. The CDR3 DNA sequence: TGCGCCAGCAGCTTGGGGGGCCAGTTTTTGGAGACCCAGTACTTC. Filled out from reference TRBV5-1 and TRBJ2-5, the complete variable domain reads KAGVTQTPRYLIKTRGQQVTLSCSPISGHRSVSWYQQTPGQGLQFLFEYFSETQRNKGNFPGRFSGRQFSNSRSEMNVSTLELGDSALYLCASSLGGQFLETQYFGPGTRLLVL.

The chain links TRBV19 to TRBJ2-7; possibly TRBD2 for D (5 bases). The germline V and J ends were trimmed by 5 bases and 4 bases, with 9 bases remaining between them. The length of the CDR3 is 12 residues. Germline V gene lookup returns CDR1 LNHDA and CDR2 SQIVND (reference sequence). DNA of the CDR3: TGTGCCAGTAGTTCTCCGGGGTACGAGCAGTACTTC. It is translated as CASSSPGYEQYF.

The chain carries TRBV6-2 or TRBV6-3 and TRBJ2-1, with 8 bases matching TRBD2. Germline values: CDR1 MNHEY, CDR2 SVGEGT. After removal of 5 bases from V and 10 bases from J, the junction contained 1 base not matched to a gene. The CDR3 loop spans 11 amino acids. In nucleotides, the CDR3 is TGTGCCAGCAGTACGGGGGGGGAGCAGTTCTTC. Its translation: CASSTGGEQFF.

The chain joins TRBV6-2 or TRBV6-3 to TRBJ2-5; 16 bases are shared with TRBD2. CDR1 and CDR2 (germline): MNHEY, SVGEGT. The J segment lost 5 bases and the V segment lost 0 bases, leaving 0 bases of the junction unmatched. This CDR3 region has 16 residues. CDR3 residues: CASSYSGLAGGETQYF. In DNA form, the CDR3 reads TGTGCCAGCAGTTACTCGGGACTAGCGGGAGGGGAGACCCAGTACTTC.

The CDR3 nucleotides are TGCGCCAGCAGACGGGGACTAGCGGGAGCAAACTATATGGGCATTCAGTACTTC. Amino acid sequence: CASRRGLAGANYMGIQYF. The gene calls are TRBV10-1 and TRBJ2-4; 14 nucleotides align to TRBD2. In germline, CDR1 is WNHNN, CDR2 SYGVQD (reference sequence). V was pared by 6 bases and J by 9 bases, with 16 bases of the junction left unmatched. The CDR3 has 18 amino acids.

CDR3 region: CASNSPLQGVSGYTF. The CDR3 nucleotides read TGTGCCAGTAACAGTCCCCTACAGGGCGTGAGTGGCTACACCTTC. The genes are TRBV19 and TRBJ1-2; tentatively, D is TRBD1 (6 bases). Trimming shortened V by 7 bases and J by 7 bases, and 22 bases separated the two germline ends. Germline V gives CDR1 LNHDA, CDR2 SQIVND (reference sequence). The CDR3 covers 15 residues.

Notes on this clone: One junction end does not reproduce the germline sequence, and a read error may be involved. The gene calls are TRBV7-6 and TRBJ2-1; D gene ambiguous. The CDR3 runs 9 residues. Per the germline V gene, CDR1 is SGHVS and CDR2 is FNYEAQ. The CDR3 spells CAGAPRLIF. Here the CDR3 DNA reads TGTGCCGGAGCCCCCCGACTTATCTTC.

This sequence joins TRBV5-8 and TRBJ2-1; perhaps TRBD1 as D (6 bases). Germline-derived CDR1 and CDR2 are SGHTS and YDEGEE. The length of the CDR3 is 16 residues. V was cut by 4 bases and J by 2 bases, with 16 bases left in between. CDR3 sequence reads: CASSTMTGRTYNEQFF. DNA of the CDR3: TGTGCCAGCAGCACGATGACAGGAAGAACCTACAATGAGCAGTTCTTC.

The CDR3 loop reads CSVEGPLAGGNYEQYF. The CDR3 DNA reads TGCAGCGTTGAAGGGCCGCTAGCGGGAGGGAATTACGAGCAGTACTTC. The V gene is TRBV29-1, the J gene TRBJ2-7; 12 positions agree with TRBD2. V shed 1 base, J shed 4 bases, and the junction held 8 bases outside the gene matches. The CDR3 is made up of 16 amino acids. Germline CDR1 SQVTM, CDR2 ANQGSEA.

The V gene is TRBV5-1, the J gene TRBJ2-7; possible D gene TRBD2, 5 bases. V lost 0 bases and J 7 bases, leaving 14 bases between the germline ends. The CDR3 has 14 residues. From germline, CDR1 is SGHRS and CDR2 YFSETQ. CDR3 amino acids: CASSLGTSSGEQYF. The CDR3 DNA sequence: TGCGCCAGCAGCTTGGGAACTTCTTCGGGGGAGCAGTACTTC. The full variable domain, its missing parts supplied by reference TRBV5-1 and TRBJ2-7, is KAGVTQTPRYLIKTRGQQVTLSCSPISGHRSVSWYQQTPGQGLQFLFEYFSETQRNKGNFPGRFSGRQFSNSRSEMNVSTLELGDSALYLCASSLGTSSGEQYFGPGTRLTVT.

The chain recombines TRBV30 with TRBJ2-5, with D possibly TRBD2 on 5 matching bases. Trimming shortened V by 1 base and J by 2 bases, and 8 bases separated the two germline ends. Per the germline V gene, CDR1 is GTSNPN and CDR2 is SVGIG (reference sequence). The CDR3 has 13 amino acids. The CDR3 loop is CAWSGTFQETQYF. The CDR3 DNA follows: TGTGCCTGGAGTGGGACTTTTCAAGAGACCCAGTACTTC.

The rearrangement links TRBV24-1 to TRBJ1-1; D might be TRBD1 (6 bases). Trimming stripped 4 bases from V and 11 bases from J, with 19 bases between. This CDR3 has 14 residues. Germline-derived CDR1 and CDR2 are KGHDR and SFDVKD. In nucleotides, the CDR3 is TGTGCCACCAGTGACTCAACCAAACAGGGAGAGGCTTTCTTT. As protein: CATSDSTKQGEAFF.